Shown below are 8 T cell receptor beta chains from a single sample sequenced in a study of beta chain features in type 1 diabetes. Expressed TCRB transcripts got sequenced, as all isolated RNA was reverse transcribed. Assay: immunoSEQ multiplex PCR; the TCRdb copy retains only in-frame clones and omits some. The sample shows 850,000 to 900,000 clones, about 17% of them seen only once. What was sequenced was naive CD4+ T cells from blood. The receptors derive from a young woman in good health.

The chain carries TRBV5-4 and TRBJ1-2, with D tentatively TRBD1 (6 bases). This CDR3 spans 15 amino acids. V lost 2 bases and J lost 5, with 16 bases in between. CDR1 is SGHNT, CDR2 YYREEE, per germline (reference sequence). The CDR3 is CASSFRDTREYGYTF. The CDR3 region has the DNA TGTGCCAGCAGCTTTCGGGACACTAGAGAGTATGGCTACACCTTC.

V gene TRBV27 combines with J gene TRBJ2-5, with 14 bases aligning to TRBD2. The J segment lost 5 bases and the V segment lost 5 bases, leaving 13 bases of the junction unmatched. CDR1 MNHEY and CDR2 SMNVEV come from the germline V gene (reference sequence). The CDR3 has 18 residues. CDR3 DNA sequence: TGTGCCAGCAGTCTAAGGGGACTAGCGGGAGTTGTGTCGGAGACCCAGTACTTC. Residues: CASSLRGLAGVVSETQYF.

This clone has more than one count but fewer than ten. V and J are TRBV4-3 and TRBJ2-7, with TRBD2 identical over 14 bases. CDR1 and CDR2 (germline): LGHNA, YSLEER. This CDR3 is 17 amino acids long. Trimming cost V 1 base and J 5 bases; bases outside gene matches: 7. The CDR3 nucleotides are TGCGCCAGCAGCCAAGTACTCCGACTAGCGGGAGGGGACGAGCAGTACTTC. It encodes CASSQVLRLAGGDEQYF.

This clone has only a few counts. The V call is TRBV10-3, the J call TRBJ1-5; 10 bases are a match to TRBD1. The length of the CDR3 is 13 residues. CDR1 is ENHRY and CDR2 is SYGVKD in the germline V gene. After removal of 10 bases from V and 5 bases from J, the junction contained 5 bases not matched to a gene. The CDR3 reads CATRQGADQPQHF. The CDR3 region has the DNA TGTGCCACACGACAGGGGGCAGATCAGCCCCAGCATTTT.

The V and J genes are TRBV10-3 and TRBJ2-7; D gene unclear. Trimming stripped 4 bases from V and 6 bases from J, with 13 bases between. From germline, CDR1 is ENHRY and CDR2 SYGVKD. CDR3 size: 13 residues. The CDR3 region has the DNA TGTGCCATCAGTGGGACGAGTCACGGCGAGCAGTACTTC. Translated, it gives CAISGTSHGEQYF.

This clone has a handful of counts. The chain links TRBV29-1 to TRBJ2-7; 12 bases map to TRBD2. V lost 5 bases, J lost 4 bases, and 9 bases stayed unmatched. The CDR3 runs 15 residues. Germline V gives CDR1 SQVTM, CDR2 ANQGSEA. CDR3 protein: CSVCLAGGPGYEQYF. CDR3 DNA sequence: TGCAGCGTTTGCCTAGCGGGAGGGCCGGGGTACGAGCAGTACTTC.

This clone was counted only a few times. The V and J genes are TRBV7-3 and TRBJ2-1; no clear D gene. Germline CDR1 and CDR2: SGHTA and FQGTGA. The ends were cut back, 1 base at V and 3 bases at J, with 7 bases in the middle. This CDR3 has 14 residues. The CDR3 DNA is TGTGCCAGCAGCTTAATGGCCGGCTACAATGAGCAGTTCTTC. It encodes CASSLMAGYNEQFF.

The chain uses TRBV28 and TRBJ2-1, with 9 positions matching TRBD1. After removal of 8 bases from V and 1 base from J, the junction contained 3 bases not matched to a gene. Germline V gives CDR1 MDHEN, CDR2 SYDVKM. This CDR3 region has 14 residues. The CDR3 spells CASRDRASYNEQFF. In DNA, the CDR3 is TGTGCCAGCCGGGACAGGGCTTCCTACAATGAGCAGTTCTTC.